A single sample is the source of the 24 T cell receptor beta chains below, sequenced in a study of blood T cell repertoires in COVID-19. The repertoire was sequenced with immunoSEQ multiplex PCR; TCRdb's copy has only in-frame clones and lacks some. Of roughly 200,000 clones listed, roughly 83% are singletons. The sample comprised peripheral blood. All receptors come from a woman in her thirties or forties with COVID-19, enrolled during active disease.

This chain links TRBV9 with TRBJ1-4, with 9 positions matching TRBD1. The trim removed 0 bases at V and 0 bases at J, leaving 3 bases unmatched. This CDR3 spans 17 amino acids. CDR1 is SGDLS, CDR2 YYNGEE, per germline. The DNA for the CDR3 is TGTGCCAGCAGCGTAGGGGGACAGGGAGCAACTAATGAAAAACTGTTTTTT. Translated, it gives CASSVGGQGATNEKLFF.

The chain uses TRBV5-5 and TRBJ1-6, with D possibly matching TRBD1 (5 bases). The CDR3 has 17 amino acids. Trimming took off 0 bases at V and 6 bases at J, with 16 bases between the two ends. Looked up from germline, CDR1 is SGHKS and CDR2 is YYEKEE (reference sequence). The CDR3 nucleotides read TGTGCCAGCAGCTTGGTGTCCAGGGCGTATGGTAATTCACCCCTCCACTTT. Its protein is CASSLVSRAYGNSPLHF. The complete variable domain, with remaining parts taken from reference TRBV5-5 and TRBJ1-6, reads DAGVTQSPTHLIKTRGQQVTLRCSPISGHKSVSWYQQVLGQGPQFIFQYYEKEERGRGNFPDRFSARQFPNYSSELNVNALLLGDSALYLCASSLVSRAYGNSPLHFGNGTRLTVT.

The table lists this clone with a count of one. The chain combines TRBV2 with TRBJ1-6, with 12 positions matching TRBD1. J gave up 9 bases and V 4 bases, and 4 bases lay outside the gene matches. CDR3 size: 15 residues. CDR1 is SNHLY and CDR2 is FYNNEI in the germline V gene. CDR3 in DNA: TGTGCCAGCAGTGGGGGACAGGGGGCTACTTCACCCCTCCACTTT. Encoded protein: CASSGGQGATSPLHF.

The V gene is TRBV5-1, the J gene TRBJ2-3; 8 bases agree with TRBD1. Trimming cost V 3 bases and J 2 bases; bases outside gene matches: 2. The CDR3 totals 14 residues. Germline V gene lookup returns CDR1 SGHRS and CDR2 YFSETQ. The CDR3 DNA reads as TGCGCCAGCAGCTCGGGACAGGTCACAGATACGCAGTATTTT. This gives the protein CASSSGQVTDTQYF.

V and J are TRBV7-8 and TRBJ2-1, with 11 bases that match TRBD2. The CDR3 is 17 amino acids. With 5 bases clipped from V and 1 base from J, the junction kept 7 bases outside the gene matches. Germline loops: CDR1 SGHVS, CDR2 FQNEAQ. In DNA, the CDR3 is TGTGCCAGCAGCATAGGGGGACTAGCGGCTTCCTACAATGAGCAGTTCTTC. Protein: CASSIGGLAASYNEQFF. Variable domain in full (rest from reference TRBV7-8 and TRBJ2-1): GAGVSQSPRYKVAKRGQDVALRCDPISGHVSLFWYQQALGQGPEFLTYFQNEAQLDKSGLPSDRFFAERPEGSVSTLKIQRTQQEDSAVYLCASSIGGLAASYNEQFFGPGTRLTVL.

The rearrangement links TRBV27 to TRBJ1-4; 11 nucleotides align to TRBD1. Trimming took 2 bases from V and 5 from J; bases not matched to a gene: 1. This CDR3 region has 15 residues. CDR1 is MNHEY and CDR2 is SMNVEV in the germline V gene (reference sequence). CDR3 loop: CASSLGDRGNEKLFF. The CDR3 DNA reads TGTGCCAGCAGTTTAGGGGACAGGGGGAATGAAAAACTGTTTTTT.

This clone was seen once. The gene calls are TRBV1 and TRBJ2-5; TRBD2, the table's D call, lacks a check against the DNA. TRBV1 is a listed pseudogene. CDR3 length equals 15 residues. In DNA form, the CDR3 reads TGCACCAGCAGCCAAGGGGGGGGCCTCCAAGAGACCCAGTACTTC. Amino acids: CTSSQGGGLQETQYF.

This sequence joins TRBV7-4 and TRBJ1-2, with D possibly being TRBD1 (6 bases). The germline V gene encodes CDR1 SGHVT and CDR2 SQSDAQ. V shed 2 bases and J shed 4 bases, with 8 bases lying between them. The CDR3 runs to 13 residues. Written as DNA, the CDR3 is TGTGCCAGCAGCTTAAAGGGGGTCTATGGCTACACCTTC. Its translation is CASSLKGVYGYTF.

This rearrangement joins TRBV7-2 to TRBJ2-1, with 11 bases matching TRBD2. Germline-derived CDR1 and CDR2 are SGHTA and FQGNSA. This CDR3 is built from 13 residues. Trimming cost V 6 bases and J 6 bases; bases outside gene matches: 1. CDR3 loop: CASRLAGANEQFF. Written as DNA, the CDR3 is TGTGCCAGCAGACTAGCGGGGGCCAATGAGCAGTTCTTC.

The J gene is TRBJ2-1, the V gene TRBV29-1; 7 bases map to TRBD1. Losses at the gene ends were 2 bases for V and 4 bases for J; bases not matched to a gene: 11. CDR1 is SQVTM and CDR2 is ANQGSEA in the germline V gene. The length of the CDR3 is 16 residues. Here the CDR3 reads CSVENVETGIYNEQFF. The DNA of the CDR3 is TGCAGCGTTGAAAACGTTGAGACAGGGATTTACAATGAGCAGTTCTTC.

The chain joins TRBV7-2 to TRBJ2-1; D may be TRBD2 (5 bases). Germline CDR1 and CDR2: SGHTA and FQGNSA. V lost 1 base and J lost 0, with 10 bases in between. This CDR3 is built from 16 residues. In DNA form, the CDR3 reads TGTGCCAGCAGCTTAGGGAGTGGGAGCTCCTACAATGAGCAGTTCTTC. Its protein is CASSLGSGSSYNEQFF.

V is TRBV5-4 and J is TRBJ1-6; TRBD1 matches at 8 bases. The J segment lost 7 bases and the V segment lost 0 bases, leaving 3 bases of the junction unmatched. The CDR3 length is 15 residues. Per the germline V gene, CDR1 is SGHNT and CDR2 is YYREEE (reference sequence). The CDR3 loop is CASSLVQGANSPLHF. CDR3 nucleotides: TGTGCCAGCAGCTTGGTTCAGGGGGCCAATTCACCCCTCCACTTT.

The CDR3 DNA reads TGTGCCAGTAATCCGGGACACTCCTACGAGCAGTACTTC. Protein sequence: CASNPGHSYEQYF. This chain connects TRBV19 to TRBJ2-7; maybe TRBD1 (6 bases). Trimming took 7 bases from V and 0 from J, leaving 10 bases between them. The CDR3 runs to 13 residues. Germline CDR1 LNHDA, CDR2 SQIVND (reference sequence).

The chain combines TRBV6-5 with TRBJ2-5, with a weak D call TRBD2 (5 bases). The CDR3 is 13 amino acids. The germline V gene encodes CDR1 MNHEY and CDR2 SVGAGI. V was pared by 6 bases and J by 0 bases, with 8 bases between. The CDR3 region has the DNA TGTGCCAGCAGCGCCGGGGACCAAGAGACCCAGTACTTC. The encoded protein is CASSAGDQETQYF.

Written as DNA, the CDR3 is TGTGCCAGCAGTTACCTTCCCGGACAGATCAATCAGCCCCAGCATTTT. Translated: CASSYLPGQINQPQHF. V is TRBV6-2 or TRBV6-3 and J is TRBJ1-5, with D possibly TRBD1 on 6 matching bases. Trimming stripped 2 bases from V and 3 bases from J, with 14 bases between. Germline V gives CDR1 MNHEY, CDR2 SVGEGT. CDR3 size: 16 residues.

J is TRBJ2-5 and V is TRBV7-9; tentatively, D is TRBD1 (5 bases). CDR1 is SEHNR, CDR2 FQNEAQ, per germline (reference sequence). This CDR3 region has 14 residues. V was clipped by 5 bases and J by 1 base, with 11 bases between them. The CDR3, as DNA: TGTGCCAGCAGCACACCAGGGCTCCAAGAGACCCAGTACTTC. Encoded protein: CASSTPGLQETQYF. The entire variable domain, with the rest obtained from reference TRBV7-9 and TRBJ2-5, is as follows: DTGVSQNPRHKITKRGQNVTFRCDPISEHNRLYWYRQTLGQGPEFLTYFQNEAQLEKSRLLSDRFSAERPKGSFSTLEIQRTEQGDSAMYLCASSTPGLQETQYFGPGTRLLVL.

This rearrangement joins TRBV27 to TRBJ1-2, with D perhaps TRBD1 (6 bases). The V end was cut by 8 bases, the J end by 3 bases, with 13 bases between. This CDR3 region has 13 residues. Germline assignment: CDR1 MNHEY and CDR2 SMNVEV (reference sequence). The CDR3 DNA is TGTGCCAGCCGGGACACCGGGGACTATGGCTACACCTTC. Encoded protein: CASRDTGDYGYTF.

This rearrangement joins TRBV14 to TRBJ2-5; D not resolved. The CDR3 runs to 15 residues. Germline-derived CDR1 and CDR2 are SGHDN and FVKESK. V was pared by 0 bases and J by 5 bases, with 13 bases between. CDR3 in DNA: TGTGCCAGCAGCCAAGATCTGTTGGCCGCCGAGACCCAGTACTTC. Translated, it gives CASSQDLLAAETQYF.

The gene calls are TRBV7-9 and TRBJ2-7; D gene ambiguous. The CDR3 contains 13 residues. V was shortened by 2 bases and J by 5 bases, with 10 bases between the two germline ends. CDR1 is SEHNR, CDR2 FQNEAQ, per germline (reference sequence). The CDR3 sequence: CASSLQNSNEQYF. CDR3 in DNA: TGTGCCAGCAGCTTACAGAATAGCAACGAGCAGTACTTC.

This chain uses TRBV6-5 with TRBJ1-2; TRBD1 agrees at 8 bases. The germline CDR1 and CDR2 sequences are MNHEY and SVGAGI. The CDR3 has 13 residues. J lost 8 bases, V lost 9 bases, and 11 bases had no gene match. This CDR3 is CARNTGGVGGYTF. Here the CDR3 DNA reads TGTGCCAGGAATACAGGGGGTGTAGGGGGCTACACCTTC.

The chain employs TRBV11-2 and TRBJ2-5, with 9 bases that match TRBD2. Per germline, CDR1 SGHAT and CDR2 FQNNGV. The CDR3 extends over 15 amino acids. V was pared by 5 bases and J by 2 bases, with 6 bases of the junction left unmatched. The CDR3 region is CASSHKRGVQETQYF. CDR3 nucleotide sequence: TGTGCCAGCAGCCACAAGCGGGGGGTACAAGAGACCCAGTACTTC.

The chain joins TRBV4-2 to TRBJ2-7; D is undetermined. This CDR3 has 13 amino acids. V was pared by 5 bases and J by 4 bases, with 12 bases between. Germline CDR1 LGHNA, CDR2 YNFKEQ. As DNA, the CDR3 is TGTGCCAGCAGCTCGAGCCAGAGGTACGAGCAGTACTTC. This codes for CASSSSQRYEQYF.

V gene TRBV10-2 combines with J gene TRBJ2-2; TRBD2 matches 12 bases. V lost 4 bases, J lost 3 bases, and 0 bases stayed unmatched. Germline-derived CDR1 and CDR2 are WSHSY and SAAADI. The CDR3 loop spans 15 amino acids. The CDR3, as DNA: TGCGCCAGCAGTGGACTAGCGGGGGACACCGGGGAGCTGTTTTTT. Translation gives CASSGLAGDTGELFF.

The J gene is TRBJ2-7, the V gene TRBV7-9; perhaps TRBD2 as D (7 bases). The CDR3 covers 16 residues. V shed 4 bases and J shed 2 bases, with 18 bases lying between them. Per the germline V gene, CDR1 is SEHNR and CDR2 is FQNEAQ (reference sequence). The CDR3 sequence is CASSSGGTGTPYEQYF. DNA for the CDR3: TGTGCCAGCAGCTCGGGGGGTACAGGGACCCCCTACGAGCAGTACTTC.